This TCR beta chain was sequenced for a study of regulatory T cells in long-lasting Graves disease. The time point is: persistent/refractory GD, antithyroid drugs over 5 years with positive TRAb. The authors made the TCR library using RNA they extracted from PBMCs. Guidelines of the American Thyroid Association were used to diagnose Graves' disease. Construction of TCR beta libraries relied on iRepertoire HTBI primers and on Arm-PCR targeting CDR3 regions. TCRdb independently ran MiXCR on the multiplex PCR reads; one entry per CDR3 protein. The table has some 430,000 distinct CDR3 sequences, approximately 21% seen once; the top ten hold more than 6%. This clonotype was seen more than once but under ten times. Its antigen is still unknown. There are 18 residues in the CDR3. V lost 3 bases and J lost 0; bases outside the gene matches: 10. Germline CDR1 MNHGY, CDR2 SVAAGI. The study, taken as a whole, reports: TRBV28 was favored in persistent disease, as were TRBJ1-2 and TRBJ2-5. It is possible that accuracy was reduced by the small size of the sample.

This chain uses TRBV6-9 with TRBJ2-4, with 8 bases aligning to TRBD1. The sequences come from peripheral blood mononuclear cells (PBMCs), collected when the disease was refractory, from a patient treated with antithyroid drugs. The receptor comes from a female donor with Graves disease. CDR3 protein: CASSYVAGQDQAKNIQYF. CDR3 nucleotides: TGTGCCAGCAGTTACGTCGCGGGACAGGACCAAGCCAAAAACATTCAGTACTTC.